The 8 T cell receptor beta chains given below trace back to one sample, sequenced in a study of CD8+ T cells in alopecia areata. As to treatment: oral pan-JAK inhibitor, 5-10 mg twice daily. RNA was isolated and reverse transcribed to cDNA, the sequencing template. The method was immunoSEQ multiplex PCR; TCRdb's version includes in-frame clones alone and lacks a portion of them. The sample consists of 95,000 to 100,000 clones, 60% of them appearing once. Material: CD8+ T cells sorted from blood, obtained at approximately week 60, from a patient treated with tofacitinib. The receptors here all came from a human donor with alopecia areata.

This clone was recorded once. The chain recombines TRBV7-8 with TRBJ1-2; unclear D gene. This CDR3 comprises 18 residues. Germline-derived CDR1 and CDR2 are SGHVS and FQNEAQ. V lost 5 bases, J lost 4 bases, and 26 bases lay in between. CDR3 nucleotide sequence: TGTGCCAGCAGCCCAACACGACTAAGCACCCCAGGCCTCTATGGCTACACCTTC. Its translation is CASSPTRLSTPGLYGYTF.

Remarks on this clone: Sequence at one end of the junction differs from germline and may be a read error. The chain employs TRBV27 and TRBJ2-5, with a weak D call TRBD2 (5 bases). The CDR3 totals 16 residues. Looked up from germline, CDR1 is MNHEY and CDR2 is SMNVEV (reference sequence). CDR3 sequence: CASTPTPGLTGETHYF. In DNA, the CDR3 is TGTGCCAGCACCCCTACCCCGGGCCTCACCGGGGAGACCCATTACTTC.

This clone has a handful of counts. J is TRBJ2-3 and V is TRBV14; D remains ambiguous. This CDR3 comprises 11 residues. V was clipped by 4 bases and J by 4 bases, with 3 bases between them. Germline CDR1 and CDR2: SGHDN and FVKESK. CDR3 sequence (DNA): TGTGCCAGCAGCCTTGCAGATACGCAGTATTTT. Protein product: CASSLADTQYF.

J is TRBJ2-7 and V is TRBV4-1, with 8 bases aligning to TRBD1. Germline CDR1 reads MGHRA; CDR2 reads YSYEKL. CDR3 length equals 15 residues. J was trimmed by 2 bases and V by 3 bases; bases with no gene match: 6. The CDR3 loop reads CASSHGQGGTYEQYF. CDR3 in DNA: TGCGCCAGCAGCCATGGACAGGGAGGAACCTACGAGCAGTACTTC.

The gene calls are TRBV14 and TRBJ1-5; D not resolved. There are 15 residues in the CDR3. The germline V and J ends were trimmed by 1 base and 3 bases, with 10 bases remaining between them. The germline V gene has CDR1 SGHDN and CDR2 FVKESK. The CDR3 nucleotides are TGTGCCAGCAGCCAAGTTCGTCCTATCAATCAGCCCCAGCATTTT. Protein product: CASSQVRPINQPQHF.

The chain is built from TRBV7-2 and TRBJ2-1; no clear D gene. CDR1 is SGHTA, CDR2 FQGNSA, per germline. Trimming removed 5 bases at V and 5 bases at J, with 13 bases between. This CDR3 contains 14 residues. CDR3 in amino acids: CASSLPVWHNEQFF. The CDR3 coding sequence is TGTGCCAGCAGCCTCCCGGTATGGCACAATGAGCAGTTCTTC.

The chain joins TRBV13 to TRBJ2-7; D perhaps matches TRBD1 (6 bases). Germline CDR1 and CDR2: PRHDT and FYEKMQ (reference sequence). This CDR3 spans 13 amino acids. The V end lost 0 bases, the J end lost 5 bases, and 8 bases lay between the germline ends. CDR3 DNA: TGTGCCAGCAGCTTAGGGACAGGCGACGAGCAGTACTTC. Protein sequence: CASSLGTGDEQYF.

This chain connects TRBV9 to TRBJ2-3; D is perhaps TRBD2 (5 bases). The ends were cut back, 1 base at V and 0 bases at J, with 12 bases in the middle. The CDR3 totals 16 residues. Germline CDR1 SGDLS, CDR2 YYNGEE. The CDR3 DNA reads TGTGCCAGCAGCGTACGCCTAGCTACTAGCACAGATACGCAGTATTTT. Translation: CASSVRLATSTDTQYF.